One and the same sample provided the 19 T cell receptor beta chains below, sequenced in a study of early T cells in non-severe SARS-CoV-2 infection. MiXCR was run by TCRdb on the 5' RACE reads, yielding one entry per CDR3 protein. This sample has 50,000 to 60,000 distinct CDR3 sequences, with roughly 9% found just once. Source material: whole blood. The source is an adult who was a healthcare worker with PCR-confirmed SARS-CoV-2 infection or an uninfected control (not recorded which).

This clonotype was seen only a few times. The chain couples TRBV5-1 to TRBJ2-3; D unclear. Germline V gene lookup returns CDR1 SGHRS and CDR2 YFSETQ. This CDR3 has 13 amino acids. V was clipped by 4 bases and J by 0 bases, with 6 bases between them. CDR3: CASSDTSTDTQYF. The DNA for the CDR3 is TGCGCCAGCAGCGACACTAGCACAGATACGCAGTATTTT.

The CDR3 here is CASSAPGHPTYEQYF. Written as DNA, the CDR3 is TGTGCCAGCAGTGCCCCGGGACACCCTACCTACGAGCAGTACTTC. The V and J genes are TRBV27 and TRBJ2-7, with D perhaps TRBD1 (6 bases). Trimming shortened V by 5 bases and J by 2 bases, and 16 bases separated the two germline ends. The CDR3 has 15 residues. Germline loops: CDR1 MNHEY, CDR2 SMNVEV (reference sequence).

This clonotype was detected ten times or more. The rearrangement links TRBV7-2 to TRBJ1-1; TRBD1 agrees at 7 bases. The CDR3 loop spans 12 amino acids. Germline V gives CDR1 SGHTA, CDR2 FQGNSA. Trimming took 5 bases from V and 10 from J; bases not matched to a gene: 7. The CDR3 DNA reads TGTGCCAGCAGCCTAGACAGGGAGGTAGCTTTCTTT. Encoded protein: CASSLDREVAFF.

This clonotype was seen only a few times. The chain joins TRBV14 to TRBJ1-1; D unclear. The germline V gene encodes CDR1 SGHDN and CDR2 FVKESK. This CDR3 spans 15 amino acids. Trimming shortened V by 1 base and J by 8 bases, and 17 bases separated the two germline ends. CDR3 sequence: CASSQGIDGGLEAFF. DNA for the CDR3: TGTGCCAGCAGCCAAGGGATCGACGGAGGGTTAGAAGCTTTCTTT. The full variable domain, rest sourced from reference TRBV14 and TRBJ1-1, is EAGVTQFPSHSVIEKGQTVTLRCDPISGHDNLYWYRRVMGKEIKFLLHFVKESKQDESGMPNNRFLAERTGGTYSTLKVQPAELEDSGVYFCASSQGIDGGLEAFFGQGTRLTVV.

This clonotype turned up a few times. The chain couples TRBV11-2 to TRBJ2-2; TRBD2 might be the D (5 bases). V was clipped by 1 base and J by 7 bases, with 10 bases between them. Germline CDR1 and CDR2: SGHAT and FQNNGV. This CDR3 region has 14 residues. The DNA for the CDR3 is TGTGCCAGCAGCTTAGCACGGGAAGACGGGGAGCTGTTTTTT. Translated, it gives CASSLAREDGELFF.

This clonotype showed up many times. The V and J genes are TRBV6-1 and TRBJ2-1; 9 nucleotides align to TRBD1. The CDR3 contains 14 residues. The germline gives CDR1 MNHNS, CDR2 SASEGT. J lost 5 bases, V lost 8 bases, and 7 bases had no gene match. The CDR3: CASCIRTGDNEQFF. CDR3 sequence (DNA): TGTGCCAGCTGCATAAGGACAGGGGACAATGAGCAGTTCTTC.

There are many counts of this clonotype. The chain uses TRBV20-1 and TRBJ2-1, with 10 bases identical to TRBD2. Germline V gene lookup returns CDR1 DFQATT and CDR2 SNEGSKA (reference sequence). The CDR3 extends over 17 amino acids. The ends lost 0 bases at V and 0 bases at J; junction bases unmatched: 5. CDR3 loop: CSARDGSGGISYNEQFF. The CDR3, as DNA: TGCAGTGCTAGAGATGGTAGCGGGGGGATCTCCTACAATGAGCAGTTCTTC.

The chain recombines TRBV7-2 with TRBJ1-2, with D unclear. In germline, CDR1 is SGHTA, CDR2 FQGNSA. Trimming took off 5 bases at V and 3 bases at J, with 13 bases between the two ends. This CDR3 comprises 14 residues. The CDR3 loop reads CASSPRAVDYGYTF. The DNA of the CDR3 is TGTGCCAGCAGCCCCCGGGCAGTGGACTATGGCTACACCTTC.

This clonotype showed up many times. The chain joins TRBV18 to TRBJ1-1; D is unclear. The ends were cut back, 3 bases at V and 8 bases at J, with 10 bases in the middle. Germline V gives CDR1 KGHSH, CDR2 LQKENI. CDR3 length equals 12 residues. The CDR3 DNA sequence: TGTGCCAGCTCACCCGGGGTCGGGGAAGCTTTCTTT. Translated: CASSPGVGEAFF.

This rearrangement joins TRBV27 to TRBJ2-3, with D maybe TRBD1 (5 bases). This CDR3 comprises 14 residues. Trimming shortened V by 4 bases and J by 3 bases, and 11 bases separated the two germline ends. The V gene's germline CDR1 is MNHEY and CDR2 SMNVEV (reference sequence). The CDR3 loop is CASSWGPATDTQYF. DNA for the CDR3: TGTGCCAGCAGTTGGGGCCCAGCGACAGATACGCAGTATTTT.

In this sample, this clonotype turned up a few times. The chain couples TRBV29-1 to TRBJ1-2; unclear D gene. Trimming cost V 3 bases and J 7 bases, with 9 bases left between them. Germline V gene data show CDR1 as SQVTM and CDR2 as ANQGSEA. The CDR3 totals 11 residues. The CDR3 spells CSVDSLSGYTF. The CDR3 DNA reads TGCAGCGTTGACAGCCTCTCTGGCTACACCTTC. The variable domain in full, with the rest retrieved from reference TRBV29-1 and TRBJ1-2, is SAVISQKPSRDICQRGTSLTIQCQVDSQVTMMFWYRQQPGQSLTLIATANQGSEATYESGFVIDKFPISRPNLTFSTLTVSNMSPEDSSIYLCSVDSLSGYTFGSGTRLTVV.

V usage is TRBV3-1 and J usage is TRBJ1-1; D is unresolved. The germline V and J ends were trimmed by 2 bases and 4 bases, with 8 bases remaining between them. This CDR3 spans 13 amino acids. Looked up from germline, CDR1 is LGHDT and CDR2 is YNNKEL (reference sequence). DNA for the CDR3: TGTGCCAGCAGCCAAAAATCCATCACTGAAGCTTTCTTT. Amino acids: CASSQKSITEAFF.

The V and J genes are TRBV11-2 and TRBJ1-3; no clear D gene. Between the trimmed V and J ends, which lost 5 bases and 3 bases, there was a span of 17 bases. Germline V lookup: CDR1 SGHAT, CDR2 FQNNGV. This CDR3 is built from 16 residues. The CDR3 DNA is TGTGCCAGCAGCCGCTCCGGGCCGAGCGGTGGAAACACCATATATTTT. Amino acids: CASSRSGPSGGNTIYF.

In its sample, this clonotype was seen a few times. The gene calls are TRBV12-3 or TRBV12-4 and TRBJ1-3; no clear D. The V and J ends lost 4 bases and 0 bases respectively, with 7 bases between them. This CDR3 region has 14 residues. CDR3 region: CASSWTDSGNTIYF. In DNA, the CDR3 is TGTGCCAGCAGTTGGACGGACTCTGGAAACACCATATATTTT.

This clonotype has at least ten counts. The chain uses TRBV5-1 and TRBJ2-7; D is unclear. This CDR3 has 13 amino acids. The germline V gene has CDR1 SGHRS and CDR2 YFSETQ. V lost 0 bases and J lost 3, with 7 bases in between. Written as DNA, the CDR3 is TGCGCCAGCAGCTTGGATTCCGGCTACGAGCAGTACTTC. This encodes CASSLDSGYEQYF.

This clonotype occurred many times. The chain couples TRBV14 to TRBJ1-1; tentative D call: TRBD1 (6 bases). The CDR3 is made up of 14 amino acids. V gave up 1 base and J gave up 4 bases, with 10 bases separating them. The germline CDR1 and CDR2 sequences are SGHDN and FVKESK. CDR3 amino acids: CASSQVYRATEAFF. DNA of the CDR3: TGTGCCAGCAGCCAAGTTTACAGGGCCACTGAAGCTTTCTTT.

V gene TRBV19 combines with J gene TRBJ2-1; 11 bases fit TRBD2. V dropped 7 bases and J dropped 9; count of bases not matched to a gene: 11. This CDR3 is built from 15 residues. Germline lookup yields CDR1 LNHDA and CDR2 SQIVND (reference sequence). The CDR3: CASTDRSGGAGEQFF. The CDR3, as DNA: TGTGCCAGTACCGACCGTAGCGGGGGGGCCGGTGAGCAGTTCTTC.

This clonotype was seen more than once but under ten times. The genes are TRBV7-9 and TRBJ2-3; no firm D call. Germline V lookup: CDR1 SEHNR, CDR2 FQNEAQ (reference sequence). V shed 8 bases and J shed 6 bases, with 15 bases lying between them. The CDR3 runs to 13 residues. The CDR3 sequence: CASLENGLDTQYF. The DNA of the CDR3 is TGTGCCAGCCTCGAGAATGGGTTGGATACGCAGTATTTT.

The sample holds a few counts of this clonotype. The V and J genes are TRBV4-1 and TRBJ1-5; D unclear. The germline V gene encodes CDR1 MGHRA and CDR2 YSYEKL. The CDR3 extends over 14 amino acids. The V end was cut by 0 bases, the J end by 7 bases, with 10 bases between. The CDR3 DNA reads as TGCGCCAGCAGCCAAGAGACCGGGCCACAGCCCCAGCATTTT. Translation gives CASSQETGPQPQHF.